The 24 T cell receptor beta chains given below trace back to one sample, sequenced in a study of Graves' ophthalmopathy and Graves' hyperthyroidism. For repertoire sequencing, the TCR beta CDR3 regions were amplified from RNA transcripts. HTBI primers were used in a first-round RT-PCR, which preceded a second-round multiplex PCR. TCRdb independently ran MiXCR on the multiplex PCR reads; one entry per CDR3 protein. The sample includes 350,000 or so distinct CDR3 sequences, 15% to 20% of them seen just once. The sequenced sample consisted of peripheral blood. Source of these receptors: an adult man with Graves' ophthalmopathy.

This clonotype came up many times. The chain links TRBV12-3 or TRBV12-4 to TRBJ1-5; D gene unclear. This CDR3 has 14 residues. V was clipped by 1 base and J by 3 bases, with 7 bases between them. CDR3: CASSLGAANQPQHF. CDR3 coding DNA: TGTGCCAGCAGTTTAGGAGCCGCCAATCAGCCCCAGCATTTT.

This clonotype was recorded many times. Here the CDR3 reads CASSPAGGEQYF. CDR3 sequence (DNA): TGTGCCAGCAGTCCCGCGGGGGGGGAGCAGTACTTC. V is TRBV27 and J is TRBJ2-7; 9 bases fit TRBD2. Germline-derived CDR1 and CDR2 are MNHEY and SMNVEV (reference sequence). Trimming took 5 bases from V and 7 from J; bases not matched to a gene: 3. The CDR3 runs to 12 residues.

This clonotype showed up many times. The rearrangement uses TRBV6-2 or TRBV6-3 and TRBJ2-7; D is ambiguous. The CDR3 spans 14 residues. V gave up 6 bases and J gave up 4 bases, with 16 bases separating them. Germline V CDR1 and CDR2: MNHEY, SVGEGT. The chain's CDR3 is CASSPSSSPYEQYF. The CDR3 DNA is TGTGCCAGCAGCCCTAGTTCGTCCCCGTACGAGCAGTACTTC.

This clonotype was seen ten or more times. This chain uses TRBV6-5 with TRBJ1-2; 7 positions agree with TRBD1. Per germline, CDR1 MNHEY and CDR2 SVGAGI. The ends lost 5 bases at V and 4 bases at J; junction bases unmatched: 13. CDR3 length: 16 amino acids. The CDR3 loop reads CASSNGQAIKVYGYTF. As DNA, the CDR3 is TGTGCCAGCAGTAACGGACAGGCCATCAAGGTCTATGGCTACACCTTC.

This clonotype showed up many times. This sequence joins TRBV20-1 and TRBJ1-1; 11 bases are shared with TRBD1. J gave up 6 bases and V 6 bases, and 12 bases lay outside the gene matches. Per the germline V gene, CDR1 is DFQATT and CDR2 is SNEGSKA (reference sequence). CDR3 length: 15 residues. The CDR3 DNA reads TGCAGTGCCTCCCCGGGGGACAGGGGGGTACCTGAAGCTTTCTTT. Translated: CSASPGDRGVPEAFF.

In this sample, this clonotype turned up many times. The chain recombines TRBV2 with TRBJ2-7; D may be TRBD1 (5 bases). CDR3 length: 13 residues. Germline-derived CDR1 and CDR2 are SNHLY and FYNNEI. Trimming removed 4 bases from V and 1 base from J, with 8 bases in between. Written as DNA, the CDR3 is TGTGCCAGCAGTGTAGGGGCGTCCTACGAGCAGTACTTC. The encoded protein is CASSVGASYEQYF.

This clonotype was detected ten times or more. The J gene is TRBJ2-2, the V gene TRBV3-1; 10 nucleotides align to TRBD1. The V gene's germline CDR1 is LGHDT and CDR2 YNNKEL (reference sequence). V was clipped by 1 base and J by 4 bases; unmatched bases: 9. The CDR3 runs 18 residues. In DNA form, the CDR3 reads TGTGCCAGCAGCCAAGTCTTCCTGGGACAGGGGTCCACCGGGGAGCTGTTTTTT. This translates into CASSQVFLGQGSTGELFF.

This clonotype occurred a few times. V and J are TRBV5-1 and TRBJ2-7; 8 bases fit TRBD2. The V segment lost 4 bases and the J segment 2 bases; nucleotides outside the gene matches: 8. The CDR3 consists of 15 residues. Germline V gene lookup returns CDR1 SGHRS and CDR2 YFSETQ. The chain's CDR3 is CASSLLGAGAYEQYF. The CDR3 coding sequence is TGCGCCAGCAGCCTCCTAGGAGCGGGAGCCTACGAGCAGTACTTC.

This clonotype was counted at least ten times. The chain has TRBV5-1 and TRBJ1-1; weak D call: TRBD1 (5 bases). V shed 7 bases and J shed 4 bases, with 17 bases lying between them. The germline V gene encodes CDR1 SGHRS and CDR2 YFSETQ. The CDR3 sequence is 14 residues long. This chain's CDR3 is CASVQWFGGTEAFF. CDR3 DNA: TGCGCCAGCGTTCAATGGTTTGGGGGCACTGAAGCTTTCTTT.

This clonotype was seen repeatedly, ten times or more. The rearrangement joins TRBV18 to TRBJ2-7, with 9 positions matching TRBD1. Looked up from germline, CDR1 is KGHSH and CDR2 is LQKENI. V lost 4 bases, J lost 5 bases, and 9 bases stayed unmatched. This CDR3 has 15 amino acids. The DNA of the CDR3 is TGTGCCAGCTCACAAACAGGGGGCGCGATCGACGAGCAGTACTTC. It is translated as CASSQTGGAIDEQYF.

This clonotype was picked up many times. The genes are TRBV20-1 and TRBJ2-5; perhaps TRBD1 as D (5 bases). Trimming removed 3 bases at V and 7 bases at J, with 9 bases between. Germline assignment: CDR1 DFQATT and CDR2 SNEGSKA (reference sequence). The CDR3 length is 11 residues. The CDR3 region has the DNA TGCAGTGCTAGGGACATTGTGACCCAGTACTTC. It codes for CSARDIVTQYF.

This clonotype occurred many times. The chain carries TRBV7-9 and TRBJ1-1, with D maybe TRBD1 (5 bases). The CDR3 runs 15 residues. Trimming shortened V by 7 bases and J by 3 bases, and 18 bases separated the two germline ends. The germline CDR1 and CDR2 sequences are SEHNR and FQNEAQ (reference sequence). This CDR3 is CASTQRGGGDTEAFF. The CDR3 DNA reads TGTGCCAGCACCCAACGGGGCGGGGGGGACACTGAAGCTTTCTTT.

This clonotype was picked up many times. CDR3 sequence reads: CASSLVAGQGYEQYF. The CDR3 DNA sequence: TGTGCCAGCAGTTTAGTGGCCGGACAGGGCTACGAGCAGTACTTC. The chain carries TRBV12-3 or TRBV12-4 and TRBJ2-7, with 8 nucleotides matching TRBD1. Losses at the gene ends were 1 base for V and 3 bases for J; bases not matched to a gene: 5. The CDR3 spans 15 residues.

This clonotype was observed at least ten times. This rearrangement joins TRBV7-2 to TRBJ2-7; 10 nucleotides align to TRBD1. V shed 4 bases and J 5 bases; nucleotides not matched to a gene: 8. Germline loops: CDR1 SGHTA, CDR2 FQGNSA. The CDR3 extends over 15 amino acids. CDR3 in amino acids: CASSSPGTGDHEQYF. The DNA of the CDR3 is TGTGCCAGCAGCTCACCCGGGACAGGGGACCACGAGCAGTACTTC.

This clonotype came up many times. The V gene is TRBV6-1, the J gene TRBJ2-6; D not resolved. The CDR3 has 15 amino acids. The germline V gene has CDR1 MNHNS and CDR2 SASEGT. V was pared by 7 bases and J by 0 bases, with 10 bases between. CDR3 bases: TGTGCCAGCACCCGGCAAAACTCTGGGGCCAACGTCCTGACTTTC. It is translated as CASTRQNSGANVLTF.

Ten or more counts support this clonotype. V is TRBV5-1 and J is TRBJ1-6, with D perhaps TRBD1 (5 bases). Germline CDR1 reads SGHRS; CDR2 reads YFSETQ. The CDR3 has 15 amino acids. The V gene lost 3 bases and the J gene lost 5 bases, with 12 bases spanning the gap. For the CDR3, the DNA is TGCGCCAGCAGCTCGACGGCAGGGAATAATTCACCCCTCCACTTT. This codes for CASSSTAGNNSPLHF. Combining the CDR3 with reference TRBV5-1 and TRBJ1-6 gives the whole variable domain KAGVTQTPRYLIKTRGQQVTLSCSPISGHRSVSWYQQTPGQGLQFLFEYFSETQRNKGNFPGRFSGRQFSNSRSEMNVSTLELGDSALYLCASSSTAGNNSPLHFGNGTRLTVT.

V is TRBV19 and J is TRBJ2-7; a possible D gene is TRBD2 (6 bases). Germline V CDR1 and CDR2: LNHDA, SQIVND (reference sequence). Trimming pared 2 bases from V and 4 bases from J, leaving 9 bases between. CDR3 length equals 13 residues. The CDR3 DNA is TGTGCCAGTAGTATACGGGGGAAGTACGAGCAGTACTTC. Amino acid sequence: CASSIRGKYEQYF.

This clonotype was detected many times. The rearrangement joins TRBV2 to TRBJ2-7; D ambiguous. The CDR3 runs to 14 residues. V shed 5 bases and J shed 2 bases, with 13 bases lying between them. Per germline, CDR1 SNHLY and CDR2 FYNNEI. In nucleotides, the CDR3 is TGTGCCAGCAGTCCTAGGGTTCTGGCCTACGAGCAGTACTTC. This encodes CASSPRVLAYEQYF.

Ten or more counts support this clonotype. The chain employs TRBV6-5 and TRBJ1-1, with 7 bases lining up with TRBD1. The germline V gene has CDR1 MNHEY and CDR2 SVGAGI. With 5 bases clipped from V and 5 bases from J, the junction kept 8 bases outside the gene matches. The CDR3 totals 14 residues. Written as DNA, the CDR3 is TGTGCCAGCAGTCGATACAGGGGCGGGACTGAAGCTTTCTTT. It translates to CASSRYRGGTEAFF.

This clonotype has ten or more counts. V usage is TRBV29-1 and J usage is TRBJ1-1, with 8 positions matching TRBD1. Germline V gene data show CDR1 as SQVTM and CDR2 as ANQGSEA. CDR3 size: 12 residues. The trim removed 5 bases at V and 4 bases at J, leaving 3 bases unmatched. The CDR3 region has the DNA TGCAGCGTTCCAGGGGGCTTCACTGAAGCTTTCTTT. Residues: CSVPGGFTEAFF. The full variable domain, completed using reference TRBV29-1 and TRBJ1-1, is SAVISQKPSRDICQRGTSLTIQCQVDSQVTMMFWYRQQPGQSLTLIATANQGSEATYESGFVIDKFPISRPNLTFSTLTVSNMSPEDSSIYLCSVPGGFTEAFFGQGTRLTVV.

This sequence joins TRBV6-2 or TRBV6-3 and TRBJ2-5, with 13 bases that match TRBD2. The length of the CDR3 is 16 residues. The germline CDR1 and CDR2 sequences are MNHEY and SVGEGT. V was pared by 5 bases and J by 4 bases, with 7 bases of the junction left unmatched. As DNA, the CDR3 is TGTGCCAGCAGTACCGAACTAGCGGGGGGGCGAGAGACCCAGTACTTC. Residues: CASSTELAGGRETQYF.

This clonotype was picked up a small number of times. The chain joins TRBV4-1 to TRBJ1-1, with 8 bases fitting TRBD1. Germline CDR1 reads MGHRA; CDR2 reads YSYEKL. The CDR3 contains 15 residues. The V gene end was trimmed by 1 base and the J gene end by 4 bases; junction bases not matched to a gene: 5. In nucleotides, the CDR3 is TGCGCCAGCAGCCAAGTCCCCGGGACAGGCACTGAAGCTTTCTTT. This encodes CASSQVPGTGTEAFF.

V gene TRBV6-5 combines with J gene TRBJ2-2; perhaps TRBD2 as D (5 bases). Deletions cut 4 bases from V and 6 bases from J, with 9 bases between. CDR3 length: 13 amino acids. Germline V gene sequence: CDR1 MNHEY, CDR2 SVGAGI. CDR3 nucleotide sequence: TGTGCCAGCAGTTTCGGAGGCGCCGGGGAGCTGTTTTTT. It encodes CASSFGGAGELFF.

This clonotype was counted at least ten times. V is TRBV29-1 and J is TRBJ2-5; D is ambiguous. Germline V gives CDR1 SQVTM, CDR2 ANQGSEA. V lost 3 bases, J lost 2 bases, and 7 bases lay in between. This CDR3 region has 12 residues. The CDR3 here is CSVEKSQETQYF. In DNA, the CDR3 is TGCAGCGTTGAGAAGTCGCAAGAGACCCAGTACTTC. The complete variable domain, with remaining parts taken from reference TRBV29-1 and TRBJ2-5, reads SAVISQKPSRDICQRGTSLTIQCQVDSQVTMMFWYRQQPGQSLTLIATANQGSEATYESGFVIDKFPISRPNLTFSTLTVSNMSPEDSSIYLCSVEKSQETQYFGPGTRLLVL.